Shown below are 18 T cell receptor beta chains from a single sample sequenced in a study of control samples from healthy donors and cancer patients. Profiled with immunoSEQ multiplex PCR; TCRdb holds only in-frame clones, not every one. The sample holds over 30,000 clones; 86% are singletons and the top ten take 1.5% to 2%. The sequenced sample consisted of PBMCs. The receptors originated from a woman in her 40s with lung cancer.

This clone is a singleton in its sample. In nucleotides, the CDR3 is TGCGCCAGCAGCCAAGGAGGAGGGACATACGAGCAGTACTTC. Its translation: CASSQGGGTYEQYF. J is TRBJ2-7 and V is TRBV4-1; D tentatively reads TRBD1 or TRBD2 (6 bases each). This CDR3 spans 14 amino acids. Germline assignment: CDR1 MGHRA and CDR2 YSYEKL. Deletions cut 1 base from V and 4 bases from J, with 11 bases between.

CDR3: CASSLASARTDTQYF. CDR3 in DNA: TGCGCCAGCAGCTTGGCAAGCGCTAGGACAGATACGCAGTATTTT. The rearrangement joins TRBV5-1 to TRBJ2-3; D ambiguous. CDR1 and CDR2 (germline): SGHRS, YFSETQ. This CDR3 is built from 15 residues. Trimming took off 0 bases at V and 3 bases at J, with 11 bases between the two ends.

This chain joins TRBV19 and TRBJ1-5, with 10 bases identical to TRBD1. Germline lookup yields CDR1 LNHDA and CDR2 SQIVND (reference sequence). With 5 bases clipped from V and 2 bases from J, the junction kept 6 bases outside the gene matches. The CDR3 sequence is 16 residues long. The DNA for the CDR3 is TGTGCCAGTAGTCTTGGGACAGGGGTAGGCAATCAGCCCCAGCATTTT. Translated: CASSLGTGVGNQPQHF.

The rearrangement joins TRBV6-2 or TRBV6-3 to TRBJ1-5; no reliable D call. This CDR3 contains 17 residues. Germline lookup yields CDR1 MNHEY and CDR2 SVGEGT. V was trimmed by 2 bases and J by 0 bases, leaving 14 bases between them. The CDR3 spells CASSYEGRSYSNQPQHF. The CDR3, as DNA: TGTGCCAGCAGTTACGAGGGTCGGAGTTATAGCAATCAGCCCCAGCATTTT.

The J gene is TRBJ1-4, the V gene TRBV25-1; TRBD1 is a possible D gene (6 bases). The germline V gene has CDR1 MGHDK and CDR2 SYGVNS. V lost 3 bases and J lost 4, with 15 bases in between. This CDR3 has 16 amino acids. DNA for the CDR3: TGTGCCAGCAGTGAGGGGAACAGGGCCCTTAATGAAAAACTGTTTTTT. It encodes CASSEGNRALNEKLFF.

The chain carries TRBV6-2 or TRBV6-3 and TRBJ2-5, with TRBD2 matching over 8 bases. This CDR3 has 15 residues. CDR1 is MNHEY, CDR2 SVGEGT, per germline. The V segment lost 1 base and the J segment 2 bases; nucleotides outside the gene matches: 3. The CDR3 region is CASSYFTSGQETQYF. For the CDR3, the DNA is TGTGCCAGCAGTTACTTCACTAGCGGACAAGAGACCCAGTACTTC.

The rearrangement links TRBV3-1 (or the pseudogene TRBV3-2) to TRBJ2-5; the D gene is possibly TRBD1 (6 bases). CDR3 length: 15 residues. Germline V gives CDR1 LGHDT, CDR2 YNNKEL (reference sequence). V was cut by 3 bases and J by 2 bases, with 13 bases left in between. As DNA, the CDR3 is TGTGCCAGCAGCCAGGGGGCGCAGGGTCAAGAGACCCAGTACTTC. Translation: CASSQGAQGQETQYF.

This chain links TRBV27 with TRBJ2-1; TRBD1 matches at 9 bases. Per germline, CDR1 MNHEY and CDR2 SMNVEV (reference sequence). The CDR3 consists of 13 residues. Trimming took 8 bases from V and 8 from J; bases not matched to a gene: 7. The CDR3 is CASYRGRLDEQFF. The DNA of the CDR3 is TGTGCCAGCTACAGGGGGCGGTTGGATGAGCAGTTCTTC.

V and J are TRBV7-2 and TRBJ1-5; unclear D gene. V was cut by 1 base and J by 9 bases, with 13 bases left in between. The CDR3 length is 14 residues. Per germline, CDR1 SGHTA and CDR2 FQGNSA. The chain's CDR3 is CASSLEAAGMPQHF. CDR3 in DNA: TGTGCCAGCAGCTTAGAAGCTGCCGGGATGCCCCAGCATTTT.

The chain employs TRBV13 and TRBJ1-1; tentatively, D is TRBD1 (6 bases). Germline CDR1 and CDR2: PRHDT and FYEKMQ (reference sequence). Trimming stripped 9 bases from V and 2 bases from J, with 10 bases between. The CDR3 is 12 residues long. The CDR3 region is CASSGGNTEAFF. CDR3 DNA sequence: TGTGCCAGTTCGGGGGGCAACACTGAAGCTTTCTTT.

The rearrangement links TRBV3-1 (or the pseudogene TRBV3-2) to TRBJ1-5; TRBD1 agrees at 8 bases. Germline CDR1 reads LGHDT; CDR2 reads YNNKEL (reference sequence). V lost 6 bases, J lost 0 bases, and 4 bases stayed unmatched. CDR3 size: 15 residues. The CDR3 DNA is TGTGCCAGCAGTCTGACAGGGGATAGCAATCAGCCCCAGCATTTT. Translation: CASSLTGDSNQPQHF.

This chain connects TRBV7-2 to TRBJ2-7; a possible D gene is TRBD1 (6 bases). Per the germline V gene, CDR1 is SGHTA and CDR2 is FQGNSA. Trimming took off 6 bases at V and 2 bases at J, with 14 bases between the two ends. There are 14 residues in the CDR3. CDR3 loop: CASRYAGEPYEQYF. In DNA, the CDR3 is TGTGCCAGCAGATATGCAGGGGAACCCTACGAGCAGTACTTC.

The rearrangement links TRBV7-9 to TRBJ2-7; no firm D call. This CDR3 is built from 14 residues. Deletions cut 4 bases from V and 1 base from J, with 11 bases between. Germline CDR1 is SEHNR and CDR2 is FQNEAQ (reference sequence). CDR3 in amino acids: CASSSVTGSYEQYF. DNA for the CDR3: TGTGCCAGCAGCTCGGTGACTGGATCCTACGAGCAGTACTTC.

The chain is built from TRBV19 and TRBJ1-5; weak D call: TRBD1 (6 bases). Trimming removed 5 bases at V and 0 bases at J, with 11 bases between. The CDR3 sequence is 15 residues long. The germline V gene encodes CDR1 LNHDA and CDR2 SQIVND (reference sequence). In DNA form, the CDR3 reads TGTGCCAGTAGTCAAACAGGGAGTAGCAATCAGCCCCAGCATTTT. It is translated as CASSQTGSSNQPQHF.

This sequence joins TRBV11-2 and TRBJ1-1; D gene unclear. CDR1 and CDR2 from the germline V gene are SGHAT and FQNNGV. The germline V and J ends were trimmed by 1 base and 0 bases, with 12 bases remaining between them. This CDR3 region has 16 residues. The CDR3 DNA sequence: TGTGCCAGCAGCTTAGTCCAGCTAAGGGTGAACACTGAAGCTTTCTTT. This gives the protein CASSLVQLRVNTEAFF.

The sample holds one count of this clone. J is TRBJ1-1 and V is TRBV30, with D perhaps TRBD1 (6 bases). The V gene's germline CDR1 is GTSNPN and CDR2 SVGIG (reference sequence). Trimming removed 5 bases from V and 3 bases from J, with 10 bases in between. This CDR3 contains 12 residues. In DNA form, the CDR3 reads TGTGCCTGGGGTCACAGGGACACTGAAGCTTTCTTT. It translates to CAWGHRDTEAFF.

The rearrangement links TRBV19 to TRBJ2-3; 9 bases fit TRBD1. CDR1 and CDR2 (germline): LNHDA, SQIVND (reference sequence). The V gene end was trimmed by 5 bases and the J gene end by 2 bases; junction bases not matched to a gene: 8. The CDR3 totals 16 residues. DNA for the CDR3: TGTGCCAGTAGTCCGAACCGGGACAGGGTCACAGATACGCAGTATTTT. Translated: CASSPNRDRVTDTQYF.

The CDR3 reads CASSQERAGHDEQFF. CDR3 sequence (DNA): TGCGCCAGCAGCCAAGAGAGGGCTGGCCATGATGAGCAGTTCTTC. The chain has TRBV4-1 and TRBJ2-1; possibly TRBD2 for D (5 bases). The length of the CDR3 is 15 residues. Between the trimmed V and J ends, which lost 0 bases and 8 bases, there was a span of 14 bases. CDR1 is MGHRA and CDR2 is YSYEKL in the germline V gene.